This T cell receptor (beta chain) was recorded in a study of T cell changes during pregnancy in multiple sclerosis. This clone was seen only once. Sequencing was performed with immunoSEQ multiplex PCR; in TCRdb, only in-frame clones are kept and a portion is missing. The table records approximately 100,000 clones, approximately 94% of them present only once. The CDR3 is 14 amino acids. The junction had 8 bases not matched to a gene; V was cut back by 6 bases and J by 4 bases. Germline V lookup: CDR1 MNHNS, CDR2 SASEGT. The material was peripheral blood, obtained before pregnancy. This chain links TRBV6-1 with TRBJ2-7; 8 bases are shared with TRBD2. The clonotype was recovered from a female donor with multiple sclerosis, enrolled in a pregnancy study. CDR3 protein: CASSSGRGSYEQYF. The CDR3 DNA follows: TGTGCCAGCAGCAGCGGGAGAGGATCTTACGAGCAGTACTTC.